The 17 T cell receptor beta chains reported below all come from one sample, sequenced in a study of siplizumab effects on memory and regulatory T cells. Assay: immunoSEQ multiplex PCR; the TCRdb copy retains only in-frame clones and omits some. The sample shows about 110,000 clones, 92% of them seen only once. The sample was Tregs sorted from blood. These receptors all stem from a human donor in good health.

The chain employs TRBV7-8 and TRBJ2-5, with unresolved D. The CDR3 sequence is 14 residues long. Per germline, CDR1 SGHVS and CDR2 FQNEAQ. Trimming shortened V by 5 bases and J by 4 bases, and 14 bases separated the two germline ends. The DNA for the CDR3 is TGTGCCAGCAGCCTCCACCGGACGCGAGAGACCCAGTACTTC. As protein: CASSLHRTRETQYF. Full variable domain (rest looked up from reference TRBV7-8 and TRBJ2-5): GAGVSQSPRYKVAKRGQDVALRCDPISGHVSLFWYQQALGQGPEFLTYFQNEAQLDKSGLPSDRFFAERPEGSVSTLKIQRTQQEDSAVYLCASSLHRTRETQYFGPGTRLLVL.

The CDR3 loop reads CASGWGTVTYEQYF. CDR3 DNA: TGTGCTAGTGGTTGGGGGACGGTTACCTACGAGCAGTACTTC. The gene calls are TRBV12-5 and TRBJ2-7; tentatively, D is TRBD1 or TRBD2 (5 bases each). CDR1 and CDR2 from the germline V gene are LGHNT and FRNRAP. The V gene lost 4 bases and the J gene lost 2 bases, with 12 bases spanning the gap. The CDR3 loop spans 14 amino acids.

The rearrangement links TRBV5-6 to TRBJ1-5; D might be TRBD1 (5 bases). V lost 2 bases and J 5 bases, leaving 14 bases between the germline ends. Germline V gene lookup returns CDR1 SGHDT and CDR2 YYEEEE. The CDR3 consists of 15 residues. The CDR3 coding sequence is TGTGCCAGCAGCTTTGGTGACAGACCTCATCAGCCCCAGCATTTT. It yields the protein CASSFGDRPHQPQHF.

V usage is TRBV19 and J usage is TRBJ1-2; 7 positions agree with TRBD1. This CDR3 spans 16 amino acids. Losses at the gene ends were 5 bases for V and 3 bases for J; bases not matched to a gene: 12. Germline V gene lookup returns CDR1 LNHDA and CDR2 SQIVND (reference sequence). CDR3 protein: CASSVSEGARYYGYTF. The DNA of the CDR3 is TGTGCCAGTAGTGTCAGTGAGGGGGCTAGGTACTATGGCTACACCTTC. Supplemented by reference TRBV19 and TRBJ1-2, the full variable domain reads DGGITQSPKYLFRKEGQNVTLSCEQNLNHDAMYWYRQDPGQGLRLIYYSQIVNDFQKGDIAEGYSVSREKKESFPLTVTSAQKNPTAFYLCASSVSEGARYYGYTFGSGTRLTVV.

V usage is TRBV5-4 and J usage is TRBJ2-1; TRBD1 aligns across 8 bases. CDR3 length: 14 amino acids. The V and J ends lost 4 bases and 5 bases, in that order; junction bases with no gene match: 5. Germline CDR1 and CDR2: SGHNT and YYREEE (reference sequence). This CDR3 is CASSRGQANNEQFF. The CDR3 coding sequence is TGTGCCAGCAGCCGGGGACAGGCCAACAATGAGCAGTTCTTC.

The chain couples TRBV7-2 to TRBJ1-3; D is uncertain. The germline V and J ends were trimmed by 3 bases and 3 bases, with 12 bases remaining between them. The CDR3 length is 15 residues. CDR1 and CDR2 from the germline V gene are SGHTA and FQGNSA. The CDR3 sequence: CASSLGLFGGNTIYF. The CDR3, as DNA: TGTGCCAGCAGCTTGGGGTTATTTGGTGGAAACACCATATATTTT.

The chain carries TRBV2 and TRBJ2-2; D is perhaps TRBD1 (5 bases). V lost 6 bases and J lost 5, with 7 bases in between. Germline V gene sequence: CDR1 SNHLY, CDR2 FYNNEI. The CDR3 loop spans 12 amino acids. CDR3: CASRQETGELFF. The CDR3 DNA sequence: TGTGCCAGCAGACAGGAGACCGGGGAGCTGTTTTTT.

The chain recombines TRBV7-9 with TRBJ1-1; D not certain. The CDR3 has 11 residues. Trimming removed 4 bases from V and 4 bases from J, with 4 bases in between. The germline gives CDR1 SEHNR, CDR2 FQNEAQ (reference sequence). The CDR3 loop is CASSSPTEAFF. As DNA, the CDR3 is TGTGCCAGCAGCTCCCCCACTGAAGCTTTCTTT.

This clone has only a few counts. The V gene is TRBV7-8, the J gene TRBJ2-1; D ambiguous. The CDR3 loop spans 12 amino acids. Germline V gives CDR1 SGHVS, CDR2 FQNEAQ. Between the trimmed V and J ends, which lost 1 base and 4 bases, there was a span of 2 bases. The CDR3 spells CASSLDYNEQFF. Written as DNA, the CDR3 is TGTGCCAGCAGCTTAGATTACAATGAGCAGTTCTTC.

The rearrangement links TRBV12-5 to TRBJ1-5; TRBD1 agrees at 10 bases. J lost 7 bases, V lost 1 base, and 4 bases had no gene match. The CDR3 has 15 residues. Germline CDR1 LGHNT, CDR2 FRNRAP. CDR3 coding DNA: TGTGCTAGTGGTTTGGGACAGGGGGCACGGCAGCCCCAGCATTTT. The encoded protein is CASGLGQGARQPQHF.

V gene TRBV2 combines with J gene TRBJ1-5; D gene unclear. The CDR3 extends over 12 amino acids. Trimming removed 2 bases at V and 11 bases at J, with 10 bases between. CDR1 is SNHLY, CDR2 FYNNEI, per germline. The CDR3 loop reads CASSELPGSQHF. CDR3 nucleotides: TGTGCCAGCAGTGAACTGCCGGGATCCCAGCATTTT.

The V gene is TRBV7-9, the J gene TRBJ2-1, with a weak D call TRBD1 (6 bases). Trimming took 1 base from V and 10 from J, leaving 11 bases between them. This CDR3 spans 13 amino acids. From germline, CDR1 is SEHNR and CDR2 FQNEAQ (reference sequence). For the CDR3, the DNA is TGTGCCAGCAGCTTAGAACAGGGCACCGAGCAGTTCTTC. Translation: CASSLEQGTEQFF.

The chain joins TRBV21-1 to TRBJ2-7; the table's D call of TRBD1 was not tested on the DNA. TRBV21-1 is a pseudogene locus. The CDR3 spans 17 residues. CDR3 bases: TGTGCCAGCAGCAAAGATGACCTGACAGGGGCGACCTACGAGCAGTACTTC. It yields the protein CASSKDDLTGATYEQYF.

This chain joins TRBV5-1 and TRBJ2-7; D is undetermined. The length of the CDR3 is 13 residues. The germline V and J ends were trimmed by 5 bases and 0 bases, with 9 bases remaining between them. The germline CDR1 and CDR2 sequences are SGHRS and YFSETQ. The CDR3 is CASRGSSSYEQYF. In DNA form, the CDR3 reads TGCGCCAGCAGGGGGTCGAGCTCCTACGAGCAGTACTTC.

J is TRBJ2-5 and V is TRBV29-1; TRBD2 might be the D (6 bases). The V and J ends lost 6 bases and 5 bases respectively, with 10 bases between them. Germline CDR1 reads SQVTM; CDR2 reads ANQGSEA. CDR3 size: 11 residues. The CDR3 region has the DNA TGCAGCGTCCCTAGCGAGGAGACCCAGTACTTC. This encodes CSVPSEETQYF. Based on the CDR3 plus reference TRBV29-1 and TRBJ2-5, the full variable domain is SAVISQKPSRDICQRGTSLTIQCQVDSQVTMMFWYRQQPGQSLTLIATANQGSEATYESGFVIDKFPISRPNLTFSTLTVSNMSPEDSSIYLCSVPSEETQYFGPGTRLLVL.

The CDR3 loop is CASSVGTFYNEQFF. Here the CDR3 DNA reads TGTGCCAGCAGCGTAGGAACATTCTACAATGAGCAGTTCTTC. The chain carries TRBV9 and TRBJ2-1; D gene ambiguous. The CDR3 length is 14 residues. V was trimmed by 0 bases and J by 3 bases, leaving 7 bases between them. The V gene's germline CDR1 is SGDLS and CDR2 YYNGEE.

The chain's CDR3 is CASSLAGTNSPLHF. The CDR3 DNA reads TGTGCCAGCAGTTTAGCAGGGACCAATTCACCCCTCCACTTT. The V gene is TRBV27, the J gene TRBJ1-6; perhaps TRBD1 as D (5 bases). CDR1 and CDR2 from the germline V gene are MNHEY and SMNVEV (reference sequence). With 2 bases removed from V and 7 bases from J, the gap between germline ends came to 9 bases. CDR3 length equals 14 residues.